What follows is one T cell receptor (beta chain) and its context. As for time point: peripheral blood 6 weeks after treatment start. Each patient gave between 1 and 8 samples of peripheral blood mononuclear cells, which were collected pretreatment and during treatment. The record originates from a study of PD-L1 blockade in urothelial cancer. As for the study in general: Treatment start was followed by blood analysis at 3 weeks (second dose) and again at 6 weeks.

Germline V gene sequence: CDR1 LGHNA, CDR2 YSLEER. V was pared by 5 bases and J by 2 bases, with 3 bases of the junction left unmatched. The CDR3 runs to 14 residues. Into every PCR, synthetic TCR analog templates were spiked. Libraries were prepared by immunoSEQ multiplex PCR; TCRdb keeps only in-frame clonotypes and omits some of them. Of some 30,000 clones listed, roughly 83% are singletons. The receptor was isolated from a man in his 70s with urothelial cancer. The chain joins TRBV4-3 to TRBJ2-1; 7 nucleotides match TRBD1. The input for sequencing was PBMCs, taken around atezolizumab (anti-PD-L1) treatment. The CDR3 bases are TGCGCCAGCAGCTCGGGACAGACCTACAATGAGCAGTTCTTC. Protein: CASSSGQTYNEQFF.